A single sample gave rise to the 25 T cell receptor beta chains below, sequenced in a study of blood T cell repertoires in COVID-19. TCRdb keeps only in-frame clones here, not all; method: immunoSEQ multiplex PCR. This table holds over 80,000 clones, more than 75% found once. Source material: peripheral blood. The source of these receptors is a human donor in a cohort sampled during active COVID-19.

The gene calls are TRBV7-2 and TRBJ2-7; 7 positions agree with TRBD2. CDR1 and CDR2 from the germline V gene are SGHTA and FQGNSA. The CDR3 runs 14 residues. The ends lost 3 bases at V and 5 bases at J; junction bases unmatched: 7. The CDR3 DNA reads TGTGCCAGCAGCTTTGGCGGGGGTTGGGACGAGCAGTACTTC. This codes for CASSFGGGWDEQYF.

V usage is TRBV20-1 and J usage is TRBJ2-5, with 9 bases matching TRBD2. Trimming removed 3 bases from V and 4 bases from J; junction bases left unmatched: 12. Germline V gene data show CDR1 as DFQATT and CDR2 as SNEGSKA (reference sequence). The CDR3 is 16 amino acids. CDR3: CSASALYSGSRETQYF. CDR3 nucleotide sequence: TGCAGTGCTAGTGCCCTTTATAGCGGGAGTAGAGAGACCCAGTACTTC.

In DNA form, the CDR3 reads TGCGCCAGCAGCCTCAGGTACTCCTACGAGCAGTACTTC. Its translation is CASSLRYSYEQYF. This chain connects TRBV5-1 to TRBJ2-7; D is unresolved. V lost 4 bases, J lost 0 bases, and 8 bases lay in between. The CDR3 runs 13 residues. Per germline, CDR1 SGHRS and CDR2 YFSETQ. The full variable domain, in which reference TRBV5-1 and TRBJ2-7 provide the parts outside the CDR3, is KAGVTQTPRYLIKTRGQQVTLSCSPISGHRSVSWYQQTPGQGLQFLFEYFSETQRNKGNFPGRFSGRQFSNSRSEMNVSTLELGDSALYLCASSLRYSYEQYFGPGTRLTVT.

This clone has just a few counts. The J gene is TRBJ1-5, the V gene TRBV18; tentative D call: TRBD1 (5 bases). The V end lost 2 bases, the J end lost 6 bases, and 11 bases lay between the germline ends. CDR3 length: 14 amino acids. CDR1 is KGHSH, CDR2 LQKENI, per germline. CDR3 in DNA: TGTGCCAGCTCACCATCGACAGTACCTCAGCCCCAGCATTTT. Translation gives CASSPSTVPQPQHF.

The V gene is TRBV3-1 (or the pseudogene TRBV3-2), the J gene TRBJ2-3, with D unclear. The CDR3 is 16 amino acids. V was cut by 0 bases and J by 1 base, with 11 bases left in between. Germline V gene lookup returns CDR1 LGHDT and CDR2 YNNKEL (reference sequence). For the CDR3, the DNA is TGTGCCAGCAGCCAAGACCAATTCGCAGGCACAGATACGCAGTATTTT. Amino acid sequence: CASSQDQFAGTDTQYF.

The chain combines TRBV28 with TRBJ2-7; D might be TRBD1 (6 bases). Germline CDR1 reads MDHEN; CDR2 reads SYDVKM. V lost 5 bases and J 4 bases, leaving 9 bases between the germline ends. The CDR3 totals 12 residues. DNA of the CDR3: TGTGCCAGCAGTCTCCAGGGGTACGAGCAGTACTTC. This gives the protein CASSLQGYEQYF.

The chain uses TRBV28 and TRBJ1-2; D is unclear. This CDR3 contains 14 residues. In germline, CDR1 is MDHEN, CDR2 SYDVKM. Trimming pared 2 bases from V and 8 bases from J, leaving 15 bases between. The CDR3 here is CASSLGLVGQGYTF. CDR3 bases: TGTGCCAGCAGTTTAGGATTGGTGGGCCAGGGCTACACCTTC.

This chain uses TRBV6-1 with TRBJ2-7, with D tentatively TRBD2 (6 bases). The CDR3 covers 16 residues. Per the germline V gene, CDR1 is MNHNS and CDR2 is SASEGT. Trimming took off 2 bases at V and 3 bases at J, with 17 bases between the two ends. In nucleotides, the CDR3 is TGTGCCAGCAGTGAAATAGGCCGGGGGTATGACTACGAGCAGTACTTC. It codes for CASSEIGRGYDYEQYF.

The rearrangement links TRBV6-5 to TRBJ1-2, with 7 bases that match TRBD1. Germline V gene lookup returns CDR1 MNHEY and CDR2 SVGAGI. The CDR3 covers 15 residues. With V trimmed by 2 bases and J by 7 bases, 10 bases remained unmatched. The CDR3 DNA reads TGTGCCAGCAGTTACGGGGCAGGGGGAGGTGGTGGCTACACCTTC. This sequence encodes CASSYGAGGGGGYTF.

The chain is built from TRBV3-1 (or the pseudogene TRBV3-2) and TRBJ1-2; 8 bases line up with TRBD1. Unmatched junction bases numbered 6, after V lost 7 bases and J lost 2 bases. Per the germline V gene, CDR1 is LGHDT and CDR2 is YNNKEL (reference sequence). The CDR3 totals 14 residues. The CDR3 here is CASTLGTGNYGYTF. Here the CDR3 DNA reads TGTGCCAGCACTCTAGGGACAGGCAACTATGGCTACACCTTC.

CDR3 in amino acids: CATGQLNQPQHF. The CDR3 DNA reads as TGTGCCACCGGACAGCTCAATCAGCCCCAGCATTTT. The rearrangement uses TRBV15 and TRBJ1-5, with a possible D match to TRBD1 (6 bases). CDR3 size: 12 residues. Germline V gives CDR1 LNHNV, CDR2 YYDKDF (reference sequence). V was clipped by 8 bases and J by 3 bases, with 8 bases between them.

V and J are TRBV3-1 (or the pseudogene TRBV3-2) and TRBJ1-2; a possible D gene is TRBD1 (6 bases). Germline V gene data show CDR1 as LGHDT and CDR2 as YNNKEL (reference sequence). The V gene lost 0 bases and the J gene lost 2 bases, with 13 bases spanning the gap. CDR3 length: 16 residues. This CDR3 is CASSQEPRGANYGYTF. For the CDR3, the DNA is TGTGCCAGCAGCCAAGAACCTCGGGGGGCCAACTATGGCTACACCTTC.

The count of this clone is one. The J gene is TRBJ2-5, the V gene TRBV5-4; perhaps TRBD1 as D (5 bases). The CDR3 length is 15 residues. The V end lost 1 base, the J end lost 5 bases, and 15 bases lay between the germline ends. Germline V lookup: CDR1 SGHNT, CDR2 YYREEE (reference sequence). The CDR3 DNA is TGTGCCAGCAGCTTGTTCCGGGCAGGGTCCGAGACCCAGTACTTC. As protein: CASSLFRAGSETQYF.

The chain recombines TRBV5-6 with TRBJ1-2, with D possibly being TRBD1 (6 bases). Germline-derived CDR1 and CDR2 are SGHDT and YYEEEE. The CDR3 consists of 15 residues. V lost 0 bases, J lost 4 bases, and 13 bases lay in between. The CDR3 spells CASSLVGGPGYGYTF. The CDR3 DNA is TGTGCCAGCAGCTTGGTGGGGGGGCCGGGCTATGGCTACACCTTC.

V usage is TRBV10-3 and J usage is TRBJ1-2; weak D call: TRBD1 (5 bases). Trimming shortened V by 3 bases and J by 5 bases, and 7 bases separated the two germline ends. CDR1 ENHRY and CDR2 SYGVKD come from the germline V gene. The CDR3 runs to 12 residues. The CDR3 DNA reads as TGTGCCATCAGTGACCAGGGATATGGCTACACCTTC. The encoded protein is CAISDQGYGYTF.

J is TRBJ1-6 and V is TRBV6-1, with TRBD1 as a possible D gene (6 bases). This CDR3 spans 14 amino acids. From germline, CDR1 is MNHNS and CDR2 SASEGT. V was shortened by 3 bases and J by 10 bases, with 13 bases between the two germline ends. The CDR3 region has the DNA TGTGCCAGCAGTGATAAGCCAGGGGAATCACCCCTCCACTTT. Its translation: CASSDKPGESPLHF.

This sequence joins TRBV7-2 and TRBJ1-2; 8 nucleotides agree with TRBD1. Germline CDR1 reads SGHTA; CDR2 reads FQGNSA. This CDR3 comprises 14 residues. The junction had 1 base not matched to a gene; V was cut back by 2 bases and J by 2 bases. Written as DNA, the CDR3 is TGTGCCAGCAGCTTATGGGACAGGAACTATGGCTACACCTTC. It encodes CASSLWDRNYGYTF. The whole variable domain, remainder taken from reference TRBV7-2 and TRBJ1-2, is GAGVSQSPSNKVTEKGKDVELRCDPISGHTALYWYRQSLGQGLEFLIYFQGNSAPDKSGLPSDRFSAERTGGSVSTLTIQRTQQEDSAVYLCASSLWDRNYGYTFGSGTRLTVV.

The chain has TRBV7-8 and TRBJ2-1; no firm D call. V gave up 4 bases and J gave up 11 bases, with 3 bases separating them. Germline CDR1 reads SGHVS; CDR2 reads FQNEAQ. The CDR3 is made up of 9 amino acids. This CDR3 is CASSWQQFF. CDR3 DNA: TGTGCCAGCAGCTGGCAGCAGTTCTTC.

The J gene is TRBJ2-1, the V gene TRBV2; perhaps TRBD1 as D (6 bases). The CDR3 runs to 13 residues. The ends were cut back, 8 bases at V and 10 bases at J, with 18 bases in the middle. The germline V gene encodes CDR1 SNHLY and CDR2 FYNNEI. The CDR3 region has the DNA TGTGCCAGCTGGGGGCTTGAGTCGCGGGAGCAGTTCTTC. Its translation: CASWGLESREQFF.

V and J are TRBV9 and TRBJ2-3; D is unresolved. The germline V gene encodes CDR1 SGDLS and CDR2 YYNGEE. The germline V and J ends were trimmed by 7 bases and 4 bases, with 19 bases remaining between them. This CDR3 spans 15 amino acids. The CDR3 DNA follows: TGTGCCAGCCACTCACTACTACTCCGGCCAGATACGCAGTATTTT. It translates to CASHSLLLRPDTQYF.

The chain links TRBV5-1 to TRBJ1-2, with 7 bases lining up with TRBD1. V lost 6 bases, J lost 3 bases, and 17 bases stayed unmatched. The CDR3 runs to 17 residues. CDR1 is SGHRS and CDR2 is YFSETQ in the germline V gene. CDR3 residues: CASKRLGTENTHYGYTF. CDR3 sequence (DNA): TGCGCCAGCAAACGCCTCGGGACAGAAAATACCCACTATGGCTACACCTTC.

The rearrangement uses TRBV18 and TRBJ1-1; D is unclear. Germline V gives CDR1 KGHSH, CDR2 LQKENI. The CDR3 totals 15 residues. Trimming cost V 2 bases and J 0 bases, with 10 bases left between them. The CDR3 spells CASSPWRELNTEAFF. The CDR3 nucleotides are TGTGCCAGCTCACCATGGAGAGAACTGAACACTGAAGCTTTCTTT.

V gene TRBV6-1 combines with J gene TRBJ1-3, with D uncertain. The germline V gene has CDR1 MNHNS and CDR2 SASEGT. The V and J ends lost 3 bases and 4 bases respectively, with 10 bases between them. The CDR3 extends over 14 amino acids. CDR3 amino acids: CASSDVGAGNTIYF. The CDR3 DNA is TGTGCCAGCAGTGATGTGGGAGCGGGAAACACCATATATTTT.

The V and J genes are TRBV7-3 and TRBJ2-5; 9 bases align to TRBD1. This CDR3 has 14 amino acids. J gave up 5 bases and V 5 bases, and 6 bases lay outside the gene matches. Germline V CDR1 and CDR2: SGHTA, FQGTGA. CDR3 in DNA: TGTGCCAGCAGCCAGGGACAGGGTCGGGAGACCCAGTACTTC. Translating it yields CASSQGQGRETQYF. The whole variable domain, remainder taken from reference TRBV7-3 and TRBJ2-5, is GAGVSQTPSNKVTEKGKYVELRCDPISGHTALYWYRQSLGQGPEFLIYFQGTGAADDSGLPNDRFFAVRPEGSVSTLKIQRTERGDSAVYLCASSQGQGRETQYFGPGTRLLVL.

The J gene is TRBJ2-1, the V gene TRBV6-5; TRBD2 might be the D (5 bases). Germline assignment: CDR1 MNHEY and CDR2 SVGAGI. V was shortened by 2 bases and J by 2 bases, with 10 bases between the two germline ends. The CDR3 consists of 15 residues. The CDR3 coding sequence is TGTGCCAGCAGTTACGAGGAGGCCGCCTACAATGAGCAGTTCTTC. Residues: CASSYEEAAYNEQFF.